This T cell receptor beta chain was found in a study of post-analysis software for immune sequencing data. Findings and caveats of the study: Higher frequency in patients than in controls was seen for roughly five TRBV segments, with TRBV5-6, TRBV5-1 and TRBV20-1 among them.

This CDR3 comprises 15 residues. The germline V gene encodes CDR1 DFQATT and CDR2 SNEGSKA (reference sequence). V was shortened by 0 bases and J by 7 bases, with 18 bases between the two germline ends. Every TCR beta cDNA library bore unique molecular identifiers. TCRdb reprocessed the PCR reads with MiXCR, giving one entry per CDR3 protein. The table has roughly 600,000 distinct CDR3 sequences, roughly two fifths seen once. Comments on this clonotype: Its antigen remains unidentified.

The chain joins TRBV20-1 to TRBJ1-2; D gene uncertain. Sequenced material: blood. The receptor was isolated from a girl between 5 and 17 years old with multiple sclerosis. CDR3: CSARDPGSWVGGYTF. The CDR3 bases are TGCAGTGCTAGAGATCCCGGGAGCTGGGTTGGTGGCTACACCTTC.